This T cell receptor beta chain appears in the sequencing data of a study of T cell changes during pregnancy in multiple sclerosis. Clones were read by immunoSEQ multiplex PCR, and TCRdb kept only the in-frame ones, dropping some. Here the sample spans around 60,000 clones, about 89% being singletons. This CDR3 region has 16 residues. Germline V gene lookup returns CDR1 SGHDN and CDR2 FVKESK. The germline V and J ends were trimmed by 5 bases and 7 bases, with 21 bases remaining between them. Sequences were derived from CD4+ T cells from peripheral blood mononuclear cells, sampled after pregnancy. The origin of this receptor is a female donor in good health, enrolled as a control in a pregnancy study. The chain employs TRBV14 and TRBJ2-1, with a tentative D call TRBD1 (6 bases). The chain's CDR3 is CASSKTGSFGGNEQFF. The CDR3 DNA reads TGTGCCAGCAGCAAGACAGGATCGTTTGGCGGGAATGAGCAGTTCTTC.